This T cell receptor beta chain was profiled in a study of T cell responses to AZD1222 COVID-19 vaccine. The data were produced by immunoSEQ multiplex PCR, yet TCRdb's version contains in-frame clones alone and is incomplete. This table has 150,000 or so clones, under 95% appearing once. The sequence came from an adult who received the AZD1222 COVID-19 vaccine. The specimen comprised peripheral blood, sampled 28 days after the second AZD1222 dose.

Written as DNA, the CDR3 is TGTGCCAGCAGCTTGGTACTAGCGGGGGGCGGCAGCGGGGAGCTGTTTTTT. Translated: CASSLVLAGGGSGELFF. The chain is built from TRBV5-5 and TRBJ2-2, with 12 bases identical to TRBD2. The V and J ends lost 0 bases and 7 bases, in that order; junction bases with no gene match: 7. The CDR3 length is 17 residues. The germline CDR1 and CDR2 sequences are SGHKS and YYEKEE (reference sequence). The variable domain in full, completed from reference TRBV5-5 and TRBJ2-2, reads DAGVTQSPTHLIKTRGQQVTLRCSPISGHKSVSWYQQVLGQGPQFIFQYYEKEERGRGNFPDRFSARQFPNYSSELNVNALLLGDSALYLCASSLVLAGGGSGELFFGEGSRLTVL.